This TCR beta chain was identified during a study of blood T cell repertoires in COVID-19. Under the authors' procedure: Using reference gene primer amplification, nucleated cell counts were estimated. Assay: immunoSEQ multiplex PCR; the TCRdb copy retains only in-frame clones and omits some. That table supplies the V and J calls and clone size; D and trimming were determined from the DNA. Here the sample spans 100,000 to 150,000 clones, approximately 85% being singletons. Germline CDR1 and CDR2: MDHEN and SYDVKM. The CDR3 loop spans 16 amino acids. Trimming cost V 5 bases and J 4 bases; bases outside gene matches: 9.

Sequences were obtained from peripheral blood. The V and J genes are TRBV28 and TRBJ1-5, with TRBD1 identical over 9 bases. The TCR sequence derives from an elderly man with active or convalescent COVID-19. CDR3: CASSRRGQGLNQPQHF. CDR3 sequence (DNA): TGTGCCAGCAGTCGCCGCGGACAGGGGTTGAATCAGCCCCAGCATTTT.